The 18 T cell receptor beta chains presented below share a single source sample, sequenced in a study of shared clonotypes between healthy human individuals. This table comes from immunoSEQ multiplex PCR, and its TCRdb copy is limited to in-frame clones, with some not included. The profile shows approximately 110,000 clones, 67% of them singletons. The specimen sequenced was memory CD8+ T cells sorted from blood. Subset defined: CD45RO+ cells pooled with CCR7-negative TemRA cells. The receptor source for this set is a woman aged 25 to 39 in good health.

The chain employs TRBV4-1 and TRBJ1-5; 10 nucleotides match TRBD1. Looked up from germline, CDR1 is MGHRA and CDR2 is YSYEKL. V was clipped by 3 bases and J by 4 bases; unmatched bases: 9. The CDR3 loop spans 17 amino acids. As DNA, the CDR3 is TGCGCCAGCAGCCATGATACATCGGGACAGGGGAATCAGCCCCAGCATTTT. Protein sequence: CASSHDTSGQGNQPQHF.

The gene calls are TRBV6-1 and TRBJ2-7, with TRBD2 as a possible D gene (5 bases). The germline V gene encodes CDR1 MNHNS and CDR2 SASEGT. Trimming cost V 3 bases and J 5 bases, with 32 bases left between them. The CDR3 totals 20 residues. The CDR3 sequence: CASSETKDLTNARLINEQYF. The CDR3 nucleotides read TGTGCCAGCAGTGAGACTAAGGACTTGACAAACGCTCGGTTAATAAACGAGCAGTACTTC.

This chain joins TRBV27 and TRBJ2-1; no firm D call. Germline V gives CDR1 MNHEY, CDR2 SMNVEV (reference sequence). This CDR3 contains 13 residues. The V and J ends lost 2 bases and 3 bases respectively, with 5 bases between them. This chain's CDR3 is CASSLTNYNEQFF. The CDR3 DNA is TGTGCCAGCAGTTTAACTAACTACAATGAGCAGTTCTTC.

CDR3 in amino acids: CASSQDLSGDTQYF. The CDR3 DNA sequence: TGCGCCAGCAGCCAAGATCTCTCGGGAGATACGCAGTATTTT. The chain joins TRBV4-1 to TRBJ2-3; D remains ambiguous. The CDR3 is made up of 14 amino acids. V lost 0 bases to trimming and J lost 5 bases, with 9 bases between them. The germline V gene has CDR1 MGHRA and CDR2 YSYEKL.

The chain uses TRBV5-5 and TRBJ1-2; TRBD1 might be the D (6 bases). The V end was cut by 6 bases, the J end by 4 bases, with 22 bases between. The CDR3 length is 16 residues. Germline loops: CDR1 SGHKS, CDR2 YYEKEE (reference sequence). The CDR3 DNA follows: TGTGCCAGCATGGTCAGGGGCGGACACGGTTCCTATGGCTACACCTTC. Protein product: CASMVRGGHGSYGYTF.

The V and J genes are TRBV9 and TRBJ1-1, with D unclear. Germline V gene data show CDR1 as SGDLS and CDR2 as YYNGEE. CDR3 length: 13 residues. V lost 3 bases, J lost 0 bases, and 6 bases lay in between. The CDR3 here is CASSAGVNTEAFF. The CDR3 DNA reads TGTGCCAGCAGCGCCGGGGTGAACACTGAAGCTTTCTTT.

V is TRBV7-6 and J is TRBJ2-7; no firm D call. The CDR3 spans 13 residues. V gave up 1 base and J gave up 3 bases, with 7 bases separating them. Looked up from germline, CDR1 is SGHVS and CDR2 is FNYEAQ. The CDR3 nucleotides are TGTGCCAGCAGCTTAGGGGTTGGCTACGAGCAGTACTTC. This encodes CASSLGVGYEQYF.

This clone appeared many times. This chain links TRBV19 with TRBJ2-7; TRBD2 matches at 10 bases. V dropped 5 bases and J dropped 1; count of bases not matched to a gene: 2. Germline V gene lookup returns CDR1 LNHDA and CDR2 SQIVND (reference sequence). This CDR3 has 14 amino acids. The CDR3 DNA sequence: TGTGCCAGTAGTGAGGGACTAGCGTCCTACGAGCAGTACTTC. Protein product: CASSEGLASYEQYF.

This clone was seen at least ten times. The genes are TRBV11-3 and TRBJ2-7; 8 bases match TRBD1. J gave up 5 bases and V 2 bases, and 8 bases lay outside the gene matches. The CDR3 runs to 15 residues. Germline CDR1 SGHNT, CDR2 YENEEA. The DNA for the CDR3 is TGTGCCAGCAGCTTAAGGGGGACAGGAGGAAACGAGCAGTACTTC. Translating gives CASSLRGTGGNEQYF.

The table lists this clone with a few counts. The rearrangement links TRBV10-3 to TRBJ1-4, with D perhaps matching TRBD1 (6 bases). The V gene's germline CDR1 is ENHRY and CDR2 SYGVKD. The CDR3 consists of 15 residues. V lost 4 bases and J lost 7, with 16 bases in between. Here the CDR3 reads CAISAFKGGSEKLFF. The CDR3 DNA reads TGTGCCATCAGTGCCTTTAAGGGGGGTAGTGAAAAACTGTTTTTT.

V gene TRBV2 combines with J gene TRBJ2-1, with 10 nucleotides matching TRBD2. Germline values: CDR1 SNHLY, CDR2 FYNNEI. The CDR3 loop spans 14 amino acids. The trim removed 9 bases at V and 6 bases at J, leaving 8 bases unmatched. The CDR3 loop reads CARRAGGPRNEQFF. The CDR3 nucleotides read TGTGCCAGACGAGCGGGAGGGCCCCGCAATGAGCAGTTCTTC.

The V call is TRBV5-5, the J call TRBJ1-2; D is undetermined. V dropped 5 bases and J dropped 3 bases, with 17 bases sitting between them. Looked up from germline, CDR1 is SGHKS and CDR2 is YYEKEE (reference sequence). The CDR3 consists of 15 residues. In nucleotides, the CDR3 is TGTGCCAGCAGACCCGGGCCTGGAGGCCACTATGGCTACACCTTC. Encoded protein: CASRPGPGGHYGYTF.

The genes are TRBV7-8 and TRBJ2-3; D uncertain. Germline V CDR1 and CDR2: SGHVS, FQNEAQ. Trimming removed 0 bases from V and 1 base from J, with 11 bases in between. This CDR3 has 16 residues. CDR3 nucleotides: TGTGCCAGCAGCTTAGCCCCAGTTGTGGGCACAGATACGCAGTATTTT. Protein: CASSLAPVVGTDTQYF. Together with reference TRBV7-8 and TRBJ2-3, the CDR3 gives the full variable domain: GAGVSQSPRYKVAKRGQDVALRCDPISGHVSLFWYQQALGQGPEFLTYFQNEAQLDKSGLPSDRFFAERPEGSVSTLKIQRTQQEDSAVYLCASSLAPVVGTDTQYFGPGTRLTVL.

The chain combines TRBV6-1 with TRBJ1-4; D remains unclear. Trimming shortened V by 5 bases and J by 10 bases, and 8 bases separated the two germline ends. CDR3 size: 11 residues. Germline V gives CDR1 MNHNS, CDR2 SASEGT. This CDR3 reads CASSYGGKLFF. CDR3 bases: TGTGCCAGCAGTTACGGAGGAAAACTGTTTTTT.

This sequence joins TRBV4-1 and TRBJ2-1, with D uncertain. This CDR3 region has 16 residues. V was shortened by 4 bases and J by 1 base, with 14 bases between the two germline ends. The V gene's germline CDR1 is MGHRA and CDR2 YSYEKL. The CDR3 reads CASSPNSFMSYNEQFF. The CDR3 DNA sequence: TGCGCCAGCAGCCCAAATAGCTTCATGTCCTACAATGAGCAGTTCTTC.

The gene calls are TRBV20-1 and TRBJ2-1; 7 bases line up with TRBD2. Germline V gives CDR1 DFQATT, CDR2 SNEGSKA (reference sequence). The CDR3 runs 11 residues. V shed 6 bases, J shed 9 bases, and the junction held 5 bases outside the gene matches. DNA of the CDR3: TGCAGTGCCACTAGCGAGGGTGAGCAGTTCTTC. Translated, it gives CSATSEGEQFF.

This chain joins TRBV7-2 and TRBJ2-7, with TRBD2 matching 8 bases. The CDR3 extends over 17 amino acids. Germline loops: CDR1 SGHTA, CDR2 FQGNSA. V dropped 5 bases and J dropped 3; count of bases not matched to a gene: 15. CDR3 protein: CASSRARGGLEGYEQYF. The CDR3 region has the DNA TGTGCCAGCAGCAGAGCTAGAGGGGGACTAGAGGGCTACGAGCAGTACTTC.

This clone occurred many times. The rearrangement links TRBV29-1 to TRBJ2-3; 10 bases are a match to TRBD1. The ends lost 6 bases at V and 8 bases at J; junction bases unmatched: 8. Germline V gene lookup returns CDR1 SQVTM and CDR2 ANQGSEA. The CDR3 loop spans 13 amino acids. The CDR3 here is CSVGTGDGGTQYF. The CDR3 coding sequence is TGCAGCGTCGGGACAGGGGATGGTGGTACGCAGTATTTT.